This is a list of T cell receptor beta chains from one sample in a study of CD8+ T cells in alopecia areata. The protocol was immunoSEQ multiplex PCR, while the TCRdb copy is restricted to in-frame clones and leaves out a portion. The table shows 150,000 to 200,000 clones, with 59% occurring only once. The sample here was CD4+ T cells sorted from blood, taken at week 0. All receptors derive from a human donor with alopecia areata. CDR3s include the opening cysteine and the closing phenylalanine or tryptophan. Each record gives: V gene, D gene, J gene, clone size, CDR3 DNA, CDR3 protein. The D gene is left open where the match is weak. Clone size is stated in some rows and not others, as once, few, many or a class when expanded.

>TRBV28|.|TRBJ2-7|few
TGTGCCAGCAGTAAGGGTTGGTTGTGGGGGGATCAACGGGCGCGGAGAGGAGAAGAGCAGTACTTC
CASSKGWLWGDQRARRGEEQYF
>TRBV15|.|TRBJ2-1|.
TGTGCCACCAGCAGACCAGGGGATCCCTACAATGAGCAGTTCTTC
CATSRPGDPYNEQFF
>TRBV30|.|TRBJ1-6|.
TGTGCCCGCGGAAGGGAGGATAATTCACCCCTCCACTTT
CARGREDNSPLHF
>TRBV14|.|TRBJ2-7|few
TGTGCCAGCAGCTCCCACCGGCCCCCCTACGAGCAGTACTTC
CASSSHRPPYEQYF
>TRBV6-5|.|TRBJ2-7|.
TGTGCCAGCAGTTATGGATTAGGGGATTCCTACGAGCAGTACTTC
CASSYGLGDSYEQYF
>TRBV18|.|TRBJ1-5|.
TGTGCCAGCTCACCACCAGGGGCCAATCAGCCCCAGCATTTT
CASSPPGANQPQHF
>TRBV5-6|.|TRBJ2-5|few
TGTGCCAGCAGCTTGGAGAGGGTAAAAGAGACCCAGTACTTC
CASSLERVKETQYF
>TRBV30|.|TRBJ2-2|.
TGTGCCTGGAGCATTTCACCCGGGGAGCTGTTTTTT
CAWSISPGELFF
>TRBV9|TRBD1|TRBJ2-3|.
TGTGCCAGCAGCGTAGGGATCAGGGGGAAGGCAGATACGCAGTATTTT
CASSVGIRGKADTQYF
>TRBV6-1|.|TRBJ2-5|once
TGTGCCAGCACAGGCGGGCAGACCCAGTACTTC
CASTGGQTQYF
>TRBV7-3|.|TRBJ1-1|.
TGTGCCAGCAGCTTATTGCCGATACAGGGCGAAGCTTTCTTT
CASSLLPIQGEAFF
>TRBV6-1|.|TRBJ1-2|once
TGTGCCAGTGCACTAAGGATTTGGGGCTACACCTTC
CASALRIWGYTF
>TRBV5-1|.|TRBJ2-7|.
TGCGCCAGCAGGACAAGTACTTCGGACGAGCAGTACTTC
CASRTSTSDEQYF
>TRBV19|TRBD1|TRBJ1-1|.
TGTGCCAGTAGTATAGGGGGGCTGGGGACAGCCTCTGAAGCTTTCTTT
CASSIGGLGTASEAFF
>TRBV7-2|.|TRBJ2-6|few
TGTGCCAGCAGGAACGCTGGGGCCAACGTCCTGACTTTC
CASRNAGANVLTF
>TRBV15|.|TRBJ2-5|.
TGTGCCACCAGCACCCGACAGCCAGGTCAAGAGACCCAGTACTTC
CATSTRQPGQETQYF
>TRBV10-3|.|TRBJ2-5|few
TGTGCCATCAGTGAGTCGGGGGGACGAGAGACCCAGTACTTC
CAISESGGRETQYF
>TRBV7-9|.|TRBJ1-2|.
TGTGCCAGCAGCCCCCAGGAAAACTATGGCTACACCTTC
CASSPQENYGYTF
>TRBV18|TRBD1|TRBJ1-2|.
TGTGCCAGCTCGCCTACCGGGACAGGGGTTGGCTACACCTTC
CASSPTGTGVGYTF
>TRBV27|TRBD2|TRBJ2-7|.
TGTGCCAGCAGTCCCGGGACTAGCCCAACCTACGAGCAGTACTTC
CASSPGTSPTYEQYF
>TRBV9|TRBD1|TRBJ2-5|.
TGTGCCAGCAGCGTAAGTCCTGACAGGGGAAGAGAGACCCAGTACTTC
CASSVSPDRGRETQYF
>TRBV20-1|.|TRBJ2-5|.
TGCAGTGAACTGAGGGGAGAGACCCAGTACTTC
CSELRGETQYF
>TRBV7-9|TRBD2|TRBJ2-7|.
TGTGCCAGCAGCCTCGTGGGACTAGCAACCGAGCAGTACTTC
CASSLVGLATEQYF
>TRBV5-6|TRBD1|TRBJ1-1|.
TGTGCCAGCAGCTTAGTTGAGAGGACAGGGTCTATGAACACTGAAGCTTTCTTT
CASSLVERTGSMNTEAFF
>TRBV6-5|.|TRBJ2-3|.
TGTGCCAGCAGGGACGCCGGAGATACGCAGTATTTT
CASRDAGDTQYF
>TRBV7-2|.|TRBJ1-1|.
TGTGCCAGCAGCTTAGATCCAGGGATGAACACTGAAGCTTTCTTT
CASSLDPGMNTEAFF
>TRBV27|.|TRBJ2-7|.
TGTGCCAGCAGGACGACAGGCCCCTACGAGCAGTACTTC
CASRTTGPYEQYF
>TRBV29-1|.|TRBJ2-7|.
TGCAGCGTTTCCCTGACAGGACGAAAAAACGAGCAGTACTTC
CSVSLTGRKNEQYF
>TRBV6-7|.|TRBJ2-3|.
TGTGCCAGCAGTTACTTGGTCCAATGGGGGAACACAGATACGCAGTATTTT
CASSYLVQWGNTDTQYF
>TRBV10-3|.|TRBJ2-7|.
TGTGCCATCAGTTCCCAGGCTGCCTACGAGCAGTACTTC
CAISSQAAYEQYF
>TRBV7-9|TRBD1|TRBJ1-2|few
TGTGCCAGCAGCTCTCAGGGGGCGTCAAACTATGGCTACACCTTC
CASSSQGASNYGYTF
>TRBV23-1|TRBD1|TRBJ1-5|.
TGCGCCAGCAGTCAAAACCCGACAGGGGCCAATCAGCCCCAGCATTTT
CASSQNPTGANQPQHF
>TRBV15|.|TRBJ1-2|.
TGTGCCACCAGCAGCAGGGTGGGGGGATATGGCTACACCTTC
CATSSRVGGYGYTF
>TRBV25-1|TRBD2|TRBJ2-3|.
TGTGCCAGCAGCGATCCTAGCGGGAGCACAGATACGCAGTATTTT
CASSDPSGSTDTQYF
>TRBV29-1|.|TRBJ2-1|few
TGCAGCGTTGAACAGCGATTTTACAATGAGCAGTTCTTC
CSVEQRFYNEQFF
>TRBV7-2|TRBD1|TRBJ1-6|.
TGTGCCAGCAGCATTACACGGGACAGGGGCAATTCACCCCTCCACTTT
CASSITRDRGNSPLHF
>TRBV2|.|TRBJ1-1|.
TGTGCCAGCACCACGGGCCCGGTGAGTGAAGCTTTCTTT
CASTTGPVSEAFF
>TRBV7-6|.|TRBJ2-1|.
TGTGCCAGCAGCTTAGAATCCCGCTCCTACAATGAGCAGTTCTTC
CASSLESRSYNEQFF
>TRBV30|.|TRBJ1-5|few
TGTGCCTGGGCCTACAGGGAAGGTCAGCCCCAGCATTTT
CAWAYREGQPQHF
>TRBV29-1|.|TRBJ2-7|.
TGCAGCCTTCCGGGGGTGTGGGAGCAGTACTTC
CSLPGVWEQYF
>TRBV2|.|TRBJ1-2|.
TGTGCCAGCAGTATGACAGAGGGCTACACCTTC
CASSMTEGYTF
>TRBV11-3|.|TRBJ2-5|.
TGTGCCAGCAGCTTTACCCAAGAGACCCAGTACTTC
CASSFTQETQYF
>TRBV7-8|.|TRBJ1-1|.
TGTGCCAGCAGCTCGGGACCGAACACTGAAGCTTTCTTT
CASSSGPNTEAFF
>TRBV2|TRBD1|TRBJ2-5|.
TGTGCCAGCAGTGCGCGGGACAGGGGCGCCGAGACCCAGTACTTC
CASSARDRGAETQYF
>TRBV4-1|.|TRBJ2-7|.
TGCGCCAGCAGCCAAGTTCGCCCCCGGACCCAGTTCAACGAGCAGTACTTC
CASSQVRPRTQFNEQYF
>TRBV7-2|TRBD1|TRBJ1-5|.
TGTGCCAGCAGCTTATGGGTCGACAGGGGAGGTCAGCCCCAGCATTTT
CASSLWVDRGGQPQHF
>TRBV7-3|.|TRBJ1-6|.
TGTGCCAGCAGCCCGGATCCGGGGGCCAATTCACCCCTCCACTTT
CASSPDPGANSPLHF
>TRBV4-2|.|TRBJ1-1|few
TGTGCCAGCAGCCAGGACACCATGAACACTGAAGCTTTCTTT
CASSQDTMNTEAFF
>TRBV5-6|.|TRBJ2-5|few
TGTGCCAGCAGCCCTCCGGGACTTAGGCAAGAGACCCAGTACTTC
CASSPPGLRQETQYF
>TRBV29-1|TRBD1|TRBJ2-5|.
TGCAGCGCCCAGAGGGGGCAGGGGGAGACCCAGTACTTC
CSAQRGQGETQYF
>TRBV19|.|TRBJ1-3|.
TGTGCCAGTAGCAATAACAACCAAGGAAACACCATATATTTT
CASSNNNQGNTIYF